The next 13 T cell receptor beta chains were all read from a single sample in a study of human T cells and chemical hapten exposure. Time point defined: patch test 2, 6 weeks after DPC sensitization. Treatment defined: therapeutic diphenylcyclopropenone sensitization with weekly scalp DPC. Extraction yielded total RNA from whole blood (unfractionated). TCRdb passed the RACE reads through MiXCR, listing each CDR3 protein once. The data show 40,000 or so distinct CDR3 sequences, 9.6% seen once. The sample was whole blood, taken in connection with sensitization to the hapten diphenylcyclopropenone (DPC). These receptors all come from a woman younger than 45 with alopecia areata. Some clones in this sample may be carry-over from other donors' samples.

This clonotype was found a few times. The chain has TRBV5-1 and TRBJ2-2, with D hard to call. Germline lookup yields CDR1 SGHRS and CDR2 YFSETQ. The germline V and J ends were trimmed by 0 bases and 0 bases, with 6 bases remaining between them. The CDR3 has 15 amino acids. The CDR3 DNA is TGCGCCAGCAGCTTGGCAGCTCCGAACACCGGGGAGCTGTTTTTT. Translated: CASSLAAPNTGELFF.

The rearrangement uses TRBV7-2 and TRBJ2-7; 9 positions match TRBD1. Trimming removed 5 bases from V and 0 bases from J; junction bases left unmatched: 14. The germline V gene has CDR1 SGHTA and CDR2 FQGNSA. The CDR3 contains 18 residues. CDR3 protein: CASSPRAGTGTDSYEQYF. The CDR3 nucleotides are TGTGCCAGCAGCCCCAGGGCCGGGACAGGGACCGACTCCTACGAGCAGTACTTC.

This clonotype was picked up a small number of times. V is TRBV5-4 and J is TRBJ2-5; 9 bases are shared with TRBD2. The ends lost 4 bases at V and 1 base at J; junction bases unmatched: 2. The CDR3 runs 14 residues. From germline, CDR1 is SGHNT and CDR2 YYREEE (reference sequence). The CDR3 spells CASSPAGGQETQYF. CDR3 nucleotide sequence: TGTGCCAGCAGCCCAGCGGGGGGCCAAGAGACCCAGTACTTC.

This clonotype was observed many times. The CDR3 nucleotides read TGTGCCAGCAGTTACCTCCAGGGGGGCGAGCAGTACTTC. This codes for CASSYLQGGEQYF. The chain has TRBV6-2 or TRBV6-3 and TRBJ2-7; tentatively, D is TRBD1 (7 bases). The germline gives CDR1 MNHEY, CDR2 SVGEGT. V lost 2 bases and J lost 6, with 11 bases in between. The CDR3 contains 13 residues.

V usage is TRBV7-2 and J usage is TRBJ2-5; D is perhaps TRBD1 (6 bases). Germline V gene data show CDR1 as SGHTA and CDR2 as FQGNSA. The CDR3 length is 14 residues. V was trimmed by 3 bases and J by 2 bases, leaving 10 bases between them. CDR3 amino acids: CASSLSQGQETQYF. CDR3 DNA: TGTGCCAGCAGCTTGAGTCAGGGGCAAGAGACCCAGTACTTC.

This clonotype was seen many times. The chain has TRBV6-1 and TRBJ2-3; D is unclear. The CDR3 length is 13 residues. Germline V lookup: CDR1 MNHNS, CDR2 SASEGT. The V end lost 8 bases, the J end lost 0 bases, and 9 bases lay between the germline ends. The CDR3 DNA is TGTGCCAGCGAATCCTCTAGCACAGATACGCAGTATTTT. The encoded protein is CASESSSTDTQYF.

The sample holds many counts of this clonotype. CDR3 in amino acids: CAIRQGGEKLFF. The CDR3 DNA follows: TGTGCCATCAGACAGGGAGGGGAAAAACTGTTTTTT. V gene TRBV10-3 combines with J gene TRBJ1-4; TRBD1 might be the D (6 bases). Germline V CDR1 and CDR2: ENHRY, SYGVKD. CDR3 length equals 12 residues. V was pared by 6 bases and J by 8 bases, with 10 bases between.

The chain uses TRBV5-4 and TRBJ1-2, with 10 bases matching TRBD1. Trimming took 0 bases from V and 5 from J; bases not matched to a gene: 4. The CDR3 extends over 15 amino acids. Germline lookup yields CDR1 SGHNT and CDR2 YYREEE (reference sequence). This CDR3 is CASSLGTGGRYGYTF. CDR3 DNA sequence: TGTGCCAGCAGCTTGGGGACAGGGGGACGGTATGGCTACACCTTC.

This clonotype was detected a few times. The chain uses TRBV19 and TRBJ2-4, with D perhaps assigned TRBD1 or TRBD2 (5 bases each). The length of the CDR3 is 15 residues. The germline CDR1 and CDR2 sequences are LNHDA and SQIVND (reference sequence). With 7 bases removed from V and 6 bases from J, the gap between germline ends came to 19 bases. CDR3: CASTSAAGSGNIQYF. The CDR3 region has the DNA TGTGCCAGTACCTCGGCGGCAGGGAGTGGAAACATTCAGTACTTC.

The chain is built from TRBV4-1 and TRBJ2-7, with 7 bases that match TRBD1. Germline V gives CDR1 MGHRA, CDR2 YSYEKL. There are 15 residues in the CDR3. After removal of 5 bases from V and 3 bases from J, the junction contained 10 bases not matched to a gene. CDR3 amino acids: CASSGVRDSNYEQYF. The CDR3 coding sequence is TGCGCCAGCAGCGGCGTGAGGGACAGCAACTACGAGCAGTACTTC.

This clonotype was detected a few times. The genes are TRBV6-5 and TRBJ2-2, with D possibly TRBD1 on 6 matching bases. Trimming took off 4 bases at V and 6 bases at J, with 21 bases between the two ends. The germline V gene has CDR1 MNHEY and CDR2 SVGAGI. The CDR3 is made up of 17 amino acids. The CDR3 reads CASSFTTRTVGAGELFF. The CDR3 DNA reads TGTGCCAGCAGTTTTACTACGAGGACAGTCGGGGCCGGGGAGCTGTTTTTT.

This clonotype occurred a few times. The chain uses TRBV28 and TRBJ1-5; D ambiguous. V dropped 8 bases and J dropped 6 bases, with 8 bases sitting between them. CDR3 length: 11 amino acids. Germline assignment: CDR1 MDHEN and CDR2 SYDVKM. CDR3 sequence reads: CASSGRQPQHF. The CDR3 DNA reads as TGTGCCAGCTCTGGCCGTCAGCCCCAGCATTTT.

The chain recombines TRBV28 with TRBJ1-1; TRBD1 might be the D (6 bases). The CDR3 runs 12 residues. V was cut by 2 bases and J by 11 bases, with 12 bases left in between. Germline-derived CDR1 and CDR2 are MDHEN and SYDVKM. The CDR3 bases are TGTGCCAGCAGTTTACATCAGGGGCGGGCTTTCTTT. Translated, it gives CASSLHQGRAFF.